Shown below are 22 T cell receptor beta chains from a single sample sequenced in a study of T cell changes during pregnancy in multiple sclerosis (dated by TCRdb to about 2019). Preparation of the library involved the immunoSEQ multiplex PCR assay. The source is immuneACCESS, and TCRdb retained only in-frame sequences with V and J called. Part of the clones is not carried over; for the studies checked, unresolved V genes explain less than half of this, and the remainder is unexplained. This sample has 39,000 or so clones in its table, and about 92% of those were observed once. The ten largest clones represent approximately 27% of the sample. Here the sequenced sample was CD8+ T cells from peripheral blood mononuclear cells, taken before pregnancy. These receptors originate from a female donor with multiple sclerosis, enrolled in a pregnancy study.

The chain carries TRBV5-1 and TRBJ1-4; 8 positions agree with TRBD1. With 3 bases clipped from V and 5 bases from J, the junction kept 12 bases outside the gene matches. The germline CDR1 and CDR2 sequences are SGHRS and YFSETQ. This CDR3 has 17 amino acids. CDR3 amino acids: CASSSETRDRKNEKLFF. In DNA, the CDR3 is TGCGCCAGCAGCTCGGAAACCCGGGACAGGAAAAATGAAAAACTGTTTTTT.

The chain links TRBV4-1 to TRBJ2-3; D not resolved. The CDR3 is 16 amino acids. Trimming removed 0 bases at V and 0 bases at J, with 10 bases between. The germline V gene has CDR1 MGHRA and CDR2 YSYEKL. CDR3: CASSQDDRVSTDTQYF. CDR3 nucleotides: TGCGCCAGCAGCCAAGACGATAGAGTTAGCACAGATACGCAGTATTTT.

V is TRBV7-9 and J is TRBJ2-3; 7 bases match TRBD1. Germline CDR1 SEHNR, CDR2 FQNEAQ (reference sequence). J gave up 2 bases and V 5 bases, and 7 bases lay outside the gene matches. This CDR3 is built from 15 residues. The CDR3 loop reads CASSPRDRDTDTQYF. CDR3 bases: TGTGCCAGCAGCCCTAGGGACAGAGACACAGATACGCAGTATTTT.

The rearrangement joins TRBV9 to TRBJ2-2; D gene uncertain. This CDR3 contains 15 residues. V lost 6 bases, J lost 2 bases, and 14 bases lay in between. Germline V gene data show CDR1 as SGDLS and CDR2 as YYNGEE. The CDR3 spells CASNPQAFNTGELFF. The CDR3 bases are TGTGCCAGCAACCCCCAAGCGTTTAACACCGGGGAGCTGTTTTTT.

The V gene is TRBV5-6, the J gene TRBJ2-7; D is ambiguous. Germline CDR1 SGHDT, CDR2 YYEEEE. Deletions cut 3 bases from V and 4 bases from J, with 17 bases between. The CDR3 is 15 amino acids. The CDR3 spells CASSSYYQSMYEQYF. In DNA, the CDR3 is TGTGCCAGCAGCTCGTACTACCAGAGCATGTACGAGCAGTACTTC.

The chain uses TRBV27 and TRBJ2-1, with 11 nucleotides matching TRBD2. The V gene end was trimmed by 6 bases and the J gene end by 7 bases; junction bases not matched to a gene: 5. Germline V CDR1 and CDR2: MNHEY, SMNVEV (reference sequence). The length of the CDR3 is 14 residues. The CDR3 is CASRIAGGRNEQFF. The CDR3 DNA reads TGTGCCAGCAGGATAGCGGGAGGGAGGAATGAGCAGTTCTTC.

The genes are TRBV13 and TRBJ2-3; 10 bases match TRBD2. The CDR3 is made up of 15 amino acids. The junction had 5 bases not matched to a gene; V was cut back by 3 bases and J by 5 bases. The germline V gene has CDR1 PRHDT and CDR2 FYEKMQ (reference sequence). CDR3 sequence: CASSLPAGGKDTQYF. CDR3 bases: TGTGCCAGCAGCTTGCCAGCGGGGGGGAAAGATACGCAGTATTTT.

The chain employs TRBV9 and TRBJ1-1, with TRBD1 identical over 12 bases. Per germline, CDR1 SGDLS and CDR2 YYNGEE. The CDR3 runs 17 residues. V was pared by 0 bases and J by 4 bases, with 7 bases of the junction left unmatched. CDR3 amino acids: CASSVGGTGGGSTEAFF. In nucleotides, the CDR3 is TGTGCCAGCAGCGTAGGGGGGACAGGGGGCGGGAGCACTGAAGCTTTCTTT.

V usage is TRBV5-1 and J usage is TRBJ2-5, with 8 positions matching TRBD2. Germline V gene sequence: CDR1 SGHRS, CDR2 YFSETQ. The V gene end was trimmed by 5 bases and the J gene end by 4 bases; junction bases not matched to a gene: 13. CDR3 length: 16 residues. CDR3 nucleotides: TGCGCCAGCAGGAGCAGCGGGAGTTGGGTGGGAGAGACCCAGTACTTC. Translating it yields CASRSSGSWVGETQYF.

The V gene is TRBV5-4, the J gene TRBJ1-2; 8 positions match TRBD1. The CDR3 sequence is 17 residues long. The V gene's germline CDR1 is SGHNT and CDR2 YYREEE (reference sequence). J lost 8 bases, V lost 6 bases, and 21 bases had no gene match. In nucleotides, the CDR3 is TGTGCCAGCATCCTTCTTCCCCACCCGGGACAGGATCGGGGCTACACCTTC. Residues: CASILLPHPGQDRGYTF.

This clone was seen repeatedly, ten times or more. The V and J genes are TRBV28 and TRBJ1-1; perhaps TRBD1 as D (5 bases). This CDR3 region has 14 residues. Germline V gives CDR1 MDHEN, CDR2 SYDVKM. Trimming stripped 5 bases from V and 1 base from J, with 11 bases between. CDR3 bases: TGTGCCAGCAGTCAGTATCAGGGGAACACTGAAGCTTTCTTT. Encoded protein: CASSQYQGNTEAFF. Drawing the rest from reference TRBV28 and TRBJ1-1, the complete variable domain is DVKVTQSSRYLVKRTGEKVFLECVQDMDHENMFWYRQDPGLGLRLIYFSYDVKMKEKGDIPEGYSVSREKKERFSLILESASTNQTSMYLCASSQYQGNTEAFFGQGTRLTVV.

This clone was seen only a few times. The CDR3 coding sequence is TGTGCCACCAGCAGGAGCGGACAGGGTGGAGAAAAACTGTTTTTT. This encodes CATSRSGQGGEKLFF. The J gene is TRBJ1-4, the V gene TRBV15, with 8 bases lining up with TRBD1. The CDR3 runs 15 residues. With 3 bases clipped from V and 8 bases from J, the junction kept 8 bases outside the gene matches. From germline, CDR1 is LNHNV and CDR2 YYDKDF (reference sequence).

This clone was observed at least ten times. The chain links TRBV5-5 to TRBJ2-4, with 9 bases identical to TRBD1. From germline, CDR1 is SGHKS and CDR2 YYEKEE (reference sequence). This CDR3 is 18 amino acids long. V shed 4 bases, J shed 1 base, and the junction held 12 bases outside the gene matches. The CDR3 bases are TGTGCCAGCAGCGCAGACAGGGGGACGAGTATTGCCAAAAACATTCAGTACTTC. Encoded protein: CASSADRGTSIAKNIQYF.

The CDR3 bases are TGTGCCAGCAGCCCTCGACTAGCGGAATTCTCCTACAATGAGCAGTTCTTC. It encodes CASSPRLAEFSYNEQFF. The chain links TRBV7-9 to TRBJ2-1; 9 nucleotides agree with TRBD2. This CDR3 contains 17 residues. The trim removed 5 bases at V and 0 bases at J, leaving 8 bases unmatched. CDR1 and CDR2 (germline): SEHNR, FQNEAQ (reference sequence).

The chain uses TRBV7-9 and TRBJ1-1; a weak D match, TRBD1 (5 bases). This CDR3 is 14 amino acids long. Deletions cut 1 base from V and 4 bases from J, with 10 bases between. Germline CDR1 reads SEHNR; CDR2 reads FQNEAQ (reference sequence). The CDR3 here is CASSLGSGGTEAFF. The CDR3 nucleotides are TGTGCCAGCAGCTTAGGATCGGGGGGCACTGAAGCTTTCTTT.

This chain connects TRBV25-1 to TRBJ2-7; TRBD2 aligns across 9 bases. In germline, CDR1 is MGHDK, CDR2 SYGVNS. The CDR3 totals 16 residues. The V segment lost 10 bases and the J segment 7 bases; nucleotides outside the gene matches: 20. The CDR3 DNA sequence: TGTGCCACCGTACCCATCTCGGCGGGGGGGCCTAATGAGCAGTACTTC. Protein product: CATVPISAGGPNEQYF.

This clone was picked up one time. The junction does not match germline at one end; this may be a read error. This sequence joins TRBV25-1 and TRBJ1-5; D remains unclear. The CDR3 extends over 14 amino acids. Germline CDR1 MGHDK, CDR2 SYGVNS. CDR3 in DNA: TGTGCCAGCAGTGAATTTCCGGAGGGTCAGCCCCAGCACTTT. It yields the protein CASSEFPEGQPQHF.

This chain connects TRBV27 to TRBJ1-5; D remains unclear. Germline V CDR1 and CDR2: MNHEY, SMNVEV (reference sequence). This CDR3 has 14 amino acids. The V end lost 2 bases, the J end lost 4 bases, and 9 bases lay between the germline ends. In nucleotides, the CDR3 is TGTGCCAGCAGTTTAAGTCCCCGGAATCAGCCCCAGCATTTT. Translated: CASSLSPRNQPQHF.

The V call is TRBV7-6, the J call TRBJ2-7, with TRBD1 identical over 10 bases. V trimming: 4 bases; J trimming: 3 bases; junction bases outside the gene matches: 6. The CDR3 is 15 residues long. Germline lookup yields CDR1 SGHVS and CDR2 FNYEAQ. The CDR3 reads CASSSDRDRGYEQYF. The CDR3 DNA reads TGTGCCAGCAGCTCGGACCGGGACAGGGGCTACGAGCAGTACTTC.

V usage is TRBV6-1 and J usage is TRBJ2-7; 7 positions agree with TRBD1. The CDR3 length is 12 residues. V shed 5 bases, J shed 8 bases, and the junction held 6 bases outside the gene matches. Germline V CDR1 and CDR2: MNHNS, SASEGT. The CDR3 DNA follows: TGTGCCAGCAGTAGCGACAGGGCCCAGCAGTACTTC. The encoded protein is CASSSDRAQQYF.

This rearrangement joins TRBV30 to TRBJ1-2; a weak D match, TRBD1 (6 bases). Per the germline V gene, CDR1 is GTSNPN and CDR2 is SVGIG (reference sequence). The CDR3 sequence is 14 residues long. The V and J ends lost 3 bases and 0 bases respectively, with 11 bases between them. The CDR3 DNA is TGTGCCTGGAGGGACAGCGGTGCTAACTATGGCTACACCTTC. Amino acid sequence: CAWRDSGANYGYTF.

This chain links TRBV9 with TRBJ1-2; D is unclear. Germline loops: CDR1 SGDLS, CDR2 YYNGEE. The CDR3 is 17 amino acids. The V end lost 3 bases, the J end lost 4 bases, and 22 bases lay between the germline ends. The CDR3 protein is CASSGSLKGRVSYGYTF. The CDR3 bases are TGTGCCAGCAGCGGTTCCCTCAAAGGGAGGGTCAGCTATGGCTACACCTTC.